This TCR beta chain was found in a study of cytomegalovirus exposure and HLA in healthy donors. The CDR3 has 12 residues. The germline gives CDR1 LNHDA, CDR2 SQIVND (reference sequence). Trimming removed 2 bases at V and 9 bases at J, with 8 bases between. Profiling relied on immunoSEQ multiplex PCR, and the TCRdb table lists in-frame clones only, not all of them. This table has some 330,000 clones, roughly 88% appearing once. Material for sequencing was PBMCs. This chain joins TRBV19 and TRBJ2-1, with a possible D match to TRBD2 (5 bases). The receptor comes from a young woman in good health and CMV-seronegative. The CDR3 reads CASSIRGTEQFF. In DNA form, the CDR3 reads TGTGCCAGTAGTATACGGGGAACTGAGCAGTTCTTC.